A single sample gave rise to the 23 T cell receptor beta chains below, sequenced in a study of spatial heterogeneity in lung cancer. One entry per CDR3 protein results from TCRdb running MiXCR on the 5' RACE reads. This table holds about 1,900 distinct CDR3 sequences, about 8.2% found once. Time point in this sample: sample taken at primary tumor resection. Unsorted tumor, nontumor lung tissue or cryopreserved PBMC supplied the whole RNA. The source was normal lung tissue next to the tumor, collected at surgery. The receptors originated from a male donor with early-stage non-small cell lung cancer.

A few counts support this clonotype. V gene TRBV27 combines with J gene TRBJ2-3; tentative D call: TRBD2 (5 bases). The CDR3 is 15 residues long. Germline V gene sequence: CDR1 MNHEY, CDR2 SMNVEV (reference sequence). V was pared by 0 bases and J by 2 bases, with 9 bases between. CDR3 in DNA: TGTGCCAGCAGTTTATCTCGCGGGTTCACAGATACGCAGTATTTT. As protein: CASSLSRGFTDTQYF.

CDR3 nucleotides: TGTGCCAGCTGTGGGGTGCAGTTCCAGGAGACCCAGTACTTC. Protein product: CASCGVQFQETQYF. V gene TRBV28 combines with J gene TRBJ2-5; no firm D call. V was trimmed by 8 bases and J by 5 bases, leaving 18 bases between them. Germline V gene lookup returns CDR1 MDHEN and CDR2 SYDVKM. The CDR3 totals 14 residues.

By share of the sample, this clonotype is large. This chain connects TRBV20-1 to TRBJ2-5, with D perhaps being TRBD1 or TRBD2 (7 bases each). V dropped 5 bases and J dropped 1 base, with 11 bases sitting between them. Germline CDR1 and CDR2: DFQATT and SNEGSKA (reference sequence). The CDR3 has 13 amino acids. The CDR3 sequence is CSAGRGPQETQYF. DNA for the CDR3: TGCAGTGCTGGGAGGGGGCCCCAAGAGACCCAGTACTTC.

This clonotype is classed as medium-sized. This chain links TRBV20-1 with TRBJ2-1; 7 nucleotides match TRBD2. Germline V gene lookup returns CDR1 DFQATT and CDR2 SNEGSKA (reference sequence). The CDR3 has 11 residues. J lost 14 bases, V lost 6 bases, and 10 bases had no gene match. The CDR3 bases are TGCAGTGCCAGTGGAGCGGGGAGAGAGTTCTTC. It is translated as CSASGAGREFF.

J is TRBJ1-1 and V is TRBV5-4, with D perhaps matching TRBD1 (6 bases). The CDR3 length is 15 residues. The germline gives CDR1 SGHNT, CDR2 YYREEE (reference sequence). V was pared by 3 bases and J by 4 bases, with 16 bases between. The CDR3 loop reads CASSSKGGPPTEAFF. In DNA, the CDR3 is TGTGCCAGCAGCTCAAAGGGGGGTCCCCCCACTGAAGCTTTCTTT.

This clonotype was counted many times. CDR3 in amino acids: CASSRPGLSYEQYF. In nucleotides, the CDR3 is TGTGCCAGCAGTCGGCCGGGTCTCAGCTACGAGCAGTACTTC. The rearrangement uses TRBV28 and TRBJ2-7; D remains ambiguous. V gave up 5 bases and J gave up 3 bases, with 14 bases separating them. The CDR3 covers 14 residues. CDR1 is MDHEN, CDR2 SYDVKM, per germline. Full variable domain (rest looked up from reference TRBV28 and TRBJ2-7): DVKVTQSSRYLVKRTGEKVFLECVQDMDHENMFWYRQDPGLGLRLIYFSYDVKMKEKGDIPEGYSVSREKKERFSLILESASTNQTSMYLCASSRPGLSYEQYFGPGTRLTVT.

This clonotype was recorded many times. CDR3 bases: TGTGCCAGCAGTTTCCAGTCTAATGAAAAACTGTTTTTT. Amino acids: CASSFQSNEKLFF. The chain recombines TRBV28 with TRBJ1-4; D is uncertain. CDR3 length equals 13 residues. Trimming took off 3 bases at V and 3 bases at J, with 5 bases between the two ends. Germline CDR1 is MDHEN and CDR2 is SYDVKM.

Relative to its sample, this clonotype is medium-sized. This CDR3 is CSARDFMRGDTDTQYF. The CDR3 coding sequence is TGCAGTGCTAGAGATTTTATGCGGGGAGACACAGATACGCAGTATTTT. The V gene is TRBV20-1, the J gene TRBJ2-3; D possibly corresponds to TRBD2 (6 bases). This CDR3 contains 16 residues. Per germline, CDR1 DFQATT and CDR2 SNEGSKA (reference sequence). Deletions cut 0 bases from V and 2 bases from J, with 15 bases between.

By sample fraction, this clonotype is medium-sized. The rearrangement links TRBV7-9 to TRBJ2-5; 9 bases are shared with TRBD2. The CDR3 is 15 amino acids. Germline V gene sequence: CDR1 SEHNR, CDR2 FQNEAQ (reference sequence). The ends lost 4 bases at V and 4 bases at J; junction bases unmatched: 7. The CDR3 is CASSSAVAGVETQYF. CDR3 in DNA: TGTGCCAGCAGCTCCGCCGTAGCGGGAGTAGAGACCCAGTACTTC.

Relative to its sample, this clonotype is medium-sized. The V call is TRBV7-2, the J call TRBJ2-2; TRBD1 might be the D (6 bases). The CDR3 extends over 15 amino acids. Looked up from germline, CDR1 is SGHTA and CDR2 is FQGNSA. V lost 2 bases and J lost 5, with 12 bases in between. The CDR3 loop reads CASSLNREGTGELFF. The CDR3 DNA is TGTGCCAGCAGCTTAAACAGGGAAGGAACCGGGGAGCTGTTTTTT. Full variable domain (remainder filled in from reference TRBV7-2 and TRBJ2-2): GAGVSQSPSNKVTEKGKDVELRCDPISGHTALYWYRQSLGQGLEFLIYFQGNSAPDKSGLPSDRFSAERTGGSVSTLTIQRTQQEDSAVYLCASSLNREGTGELFFGEGSRLTVL.

This chain connects TRBV11-3 to TRBJ2-5, with 7 bases aligning to TRBD1. The germline gives CDR1 SGHNT, CDR2 YENEEA. The CDR3 spans 15 residues. Losses at the gene ends were 1 base for V and 2 bases for J; bases not matched to a gene: 4. The CDR3 protein is CASSLGQGGQETQYF. The CDR3, as DNA: TGTGCCAGCAGCTTAGGACAGGGCGGACAAGAGACCCAGTACTTC.

The chain carries TRBV3-1 and TRBJ2-7, with unresolved D. This CDR3 is built from 12 residues. CDR1 LGHDT and CDR2 YNNKEL come from the germline V gene (reference sequence). Trimming left V 3 bases short and J 4 bases short, with 7 bases between. The CDR3: CASSHDFYEQYF. CDR3 bases: TGTGCCAGCAGCCACGACTTTTACGAGCAGTACTTC.

This clonotype qualifies as medium-sized (0.01 to 0.1%). This chain links TRBV6-5 with TRBJ1-2; 7 positions match TRBD1. The CDR3 loop spans 14 amino acids. Germline lookup yields CDR1 MNHEY and CDR2 SVGAGI. V was pared by 0 bases and J by 7 bases, with 5 bases of the junction left unmatched. The CDR3 is CASSYSEGASGYTF. For the CDR3, the DNA is TGTGCCAGCAGTTACTCCGAGGGGGCCAGTGGCTACACCTTC.

In this sample, this clonotype is medium-sized. The rearrangement links TRBV7-3 to TRBJ2-2, with D tentatively TRBD2 (6 bases). V gave up 8 bases and J gave up 1 base, with 8 bases separating them. This CDR3 has 13 amino acids. In germline, CDR1 is SGHTA, CDR2 FQGTGA. The CDR3 loop is CASGTENTGELFF. CDR3 DNA sequence: TGTGCCAGCGGGACTGAGAACACCGGGGAGCTGTTTTTT.

V gene TRBV20-1 combines with J gene TRBJ2-1; 11 bases fit TRBD2. V trimming: 2 bases; J trimming: 7 bases; junction bases outside the gene matches: 13. Per the germline V gene, CDR1 is DFQATT and CDR2 is SNEGSKA (reference sequence). The CDR3 is 17 amino acids. CDR3 nucleotide sequence: TGCAGTGCTAGACACAACCCGGGACTAGCGGCGTATAATGAGCAGTTCTTC. Translation gives CSARHNPGLAAYNEQFF.

This clonotype is medium-sized in the sample. V usage is TRBV7-2 and J usage is TRBJ1-1; D gene uncertain. The germline V gene has CDR1 SGHTA and CDR2 FQGNSA. Between the trimmed V and J ends, which lost 3 bases and 4 bases, there was a span of 6 bases. The CDR3 extends over 12 amino acids. CDR3 residues: CASSLRITEAFF. For the CDR3, the DNA is TGTGCCAGCAGCTTGAGGATCACTGAAGCTTTCTTT.

This clonotype turned up a few times. The gene calls are TRBV7-2 and TRBJ2-5; TRBD1 matches 7 bases. CDR1 and CDR2 (germline): SGHTA, FQGNSA. J lost 0 bases, V lost 1 base, and 2 bases had no gene match. CDR3 length: 15 amino acids. The CDR3 is CASSLVGGNQETQYF. For the CDR3, the DNA is TGTGCCAGCAGCTTAGTAGGGGGCAACCAAGAGACCCAGTACTTC.

By frequency in the sample, this clonotype is medium-sized. V usage is TRBV7-2 and J usage is TRBJ2-1; 13 nucleotides align to TRBD2. This CDR3 has 14 amino acids. The V gene's germline CDR1 is SGHTA and CDR2 FQGNSA. Trimming took 4 bases from V and 8 from J; bases not matched to a gene: 2. This CDR3 is CASSWTSGGDEQFF. CDR3 coding DNA: TGTGCCAGCAGCTGGACTAGCGGGGGCGATGAGCAGTTCTTC.

By sample fraction, this clonotype is medium-sized. This sequence joins TRBV28 and TRBJ1-2; D is undetermined. The germline V and J ends were trimmed by 5 bases and 5 bases, with 9 bases remaining between them. Germline V gives CDR1 MDHEN, CDR2 SYDVKM. The CDR3 sequence is 12 residues long. The CDR3 sequence is CASSPLRYGYTF. In DNA, the CDR3 is TGTGCCAGCAGTCCCCTTCGGTATGGCTACACCTTC.

This clonotype was recorded only once. The chain recombines TRBV6-2 or TRBV6-3 with TRBJ1-6; no clear D gene. Deletions cut 5 bases from V and 0 bases from J, with 17 bases between. Germline V CDR1 and CDR2: MNHEY, SVGEGT. CDR3 length: 18 residues. The DNA for the CDR3 is TGTGCCAGCAGTCCCTTTCTATCCGGGAGCTCCTATAATTCACCCCTCCACTTT. Translating it yields CASSPFLSGSSYNSPLHF.

Judged by abundance, this clonotype is medium-sized. V is TRBV6-5 and J is TRBJ1-2; D remains ambiguous. This CDR3 is built from 16 residues. V was shortened by 2 bases and J by 1 base, with 14 bases between the two germline ends. CDR1 and CDR2 from the germline V gene are MNHEY and SVGAGI. The CDR3 nucleotides read TGTGCCAGCAGTTACGAGCAGACAAATGTTAACTATGGCTACACCTTC. It specifies CASSYEQTNVNYGYTF.

At least ten counts were recorded for this clonotype. The J gene is TRBJ2-3, the V gene TRBV4-3; 9 bases agree with TRBD2. The trim removed 2 bases at V and 8 bases at J, leaving 5 bases unmatched. Per germline, CDR1 LGHNA and CDR2 YSLEER. This CDR3 comprises 14 residues. CDR3 coding DNA: TGCGCCAGCAGCCAATGGACTAGCGCGGGTACGCAGTATTTT. Its protein product is CASSQWTSAGTQYF.

By share of the sample, this clonotype is medium-sized (0.01 to 0.1%). V is TRBV20-1 and J is TRBJ1-4; D is possibly TRBD1 (6 bases). This CDR3 contains 14 residues. V was trimmed by 6 bases and J by 4 bases, leaving 15 bases between them. CDR1 is DFQATT and CDR2 is SNEGSKA in the germline V gene (reference sequence). This CDR3 is CSAKGQSFNEKLFF. The CDR3 DNA sequence: TGCAGTGCAAAAGGACAGAGCTTTAATGAAAAACTGTTTTTT.